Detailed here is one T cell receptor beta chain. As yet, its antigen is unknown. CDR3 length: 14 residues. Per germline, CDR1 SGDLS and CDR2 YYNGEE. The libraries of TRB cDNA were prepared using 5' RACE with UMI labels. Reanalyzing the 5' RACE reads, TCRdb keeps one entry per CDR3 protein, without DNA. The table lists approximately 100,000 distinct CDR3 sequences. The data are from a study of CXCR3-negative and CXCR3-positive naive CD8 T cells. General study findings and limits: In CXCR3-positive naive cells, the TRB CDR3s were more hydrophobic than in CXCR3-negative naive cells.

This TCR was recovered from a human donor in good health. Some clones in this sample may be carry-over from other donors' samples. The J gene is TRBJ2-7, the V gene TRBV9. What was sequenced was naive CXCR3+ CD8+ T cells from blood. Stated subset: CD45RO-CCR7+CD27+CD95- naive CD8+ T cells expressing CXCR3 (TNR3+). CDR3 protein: CASSVGLVGYEQYF.